Listed below are T cell receptor beta chains from one sample, sequenced in a study of T cell responses to AZD1222 COVID-19 vaccine. Repertoires were generated with immunoSEQ multiplex PCR, while TCRdb's copy carries only in-frame clones and drops some. The profile shows approximately 110,000 clones, around 94% of them singletons. Sequencing was performed on peripheral blood, taken on day 0 of AZD1222 vaccination. The receptor source for this set is an adult in good health. The CDR3 runs from the conserved cysteine through the conserved F or W. Fields, in order: V gene, D gene, J gene, clone size, CDR3 DNA, CDR3 protein. A D gene is named only where the DNA matches it firmly. A clone size is listed for some rows: how often the clone was seen (once, few, many), or a class if it is expanded.

V: TRBV2
D: TRBD2
J: TRBJ2-1
size: -
DNA: TGTGCCAGCAGGTCCGGGACTAGCGGGAGAGGTGAGCAGTTCTTC
CDR3: CASRSGTSGRGEQFF

V: TRBV7-9
D: -
J: TRBJ1-6
size: -
DNA: TGTGCCAGCAGCATATGGACGGCCAGGAGAAATTCACCCCTCCACTTT
CDR3: CASSIWTARRNSPLHF

V: TRBV4-1
D: -
J: TRBJ1-6
size: -
DNA: TGCGCCAGCAGCCAACCCTCCGGGCGATCCGCGGATTCACCCCTCCACTTT
CDR3: CASSQPSGRSADSPLHF

V: TRBV4-1
D: TRBD1
J: TRBJ2-7
size: -
DNA: TGCGCCAGCAGCCACGGCCAGGGGGCCTACGAGCAGTACTTC
CDR3: CASSHGQGAYEQYF

V: TRBV30
D: -
J: TRBJ1-2
size: -
DNA: TGTGCCTGGAATAACGGTGCTAACTATGGCTACACCTTC
CDR3: CAWNNGANYGYTF

V: TRBV27
D: TRBD1
J: TRBJ1-6
size: -
DNA: TGTGCCAGCAGTAGTCGTGGACAGGACGATTCACCCCTCCACTTT
CDR3: CASSSRGQDDSPLHF

V: TRBV29-1
D: -
J: TRBJ2-1
size: -
DNA: TGCAGCGTTTTAGATCCTTACTCCTACAATGAGCAGTTCTTC
CDR3: CSVLDPYSYNEQFF

V: TRBV6-5
D: -
J: TRBJ1-2
size: -
DNA: TGTGCCAGCAGTTACGGCCGGGGGAACTATGGCTACACCTTC
CDR3: CASSYGRGNYGYTF

V: TRBV19
D: -
J: TRBJ2-5
size: -
DNA: TGTGCCAGTAGGGACTCGGCGGCTCAAGAGACCCAGTACTTC
CDR3: CASRDSAAQETQYF

V: TRBV27
D: -
J: TRBJ2-2
size: -
DNA: TGTGCCAGCAGTTTGGACAGTTCTTTCGGGGAGCTGTTTTTT
CDR3: CASSLDSSFGELFF

V: TRBV4-2
D: -
J: TRBJ1-5
size: once
DNA: TGTGCCAGCAGCCAAGATATTAAAGCCCTGGGCAATCAGCCCCAGCATTTT
CDR3: CASSQDIKALGNQPQHF

V: TRBV13
D: TRBD1
J: TRBJ1-4
size: -
DNA: TGTGCCAGCAGCTCCGGGACAGGGGATGAAAAACTGTTTTTT
CDR3: CASSSGTGDEKLFF

V: TRBV5-4
D: -
J: TRBJ2-7
size: -
DNA: TGTGCCAGCAGCGGAGGGGCCGTCCTAGAGCAGTACTTC
CDR3: CASSGGAVLEQYF

V: TRBV27
D: -
J: TRBJ1-2
size: -
DNA: TGTGCCAGCAGTTTATCGGAAGGGGCGGTGGGTGGCTACACCTTC
CDR3: CASSLSEGAVGGYTF

V: TRBV18
D: -
J: TRBJ1-5
size: -
DNA: TGTGCCAGCTCACCACCGGGAGGGTTTCAGCCCCAGCATTTT
CDR3: CASSPPGGFQPQHF

V: TRBV27
D: -
J: TRBJ2-1
size: -
DNA: TGTGCCAGCAGTGCGAAAGGGGGCAATGAGCAGTTCTTC
CDR3: CASSAKGGNEQFF

V: TRBV5-1
D: -
J: TRBJ2-1
size: -
DNA: TGCGCCAGCAGCTCCTTGGGGGACTACAATGAGCAGTTCTTC
CDR3: CASSSLGDYNEQFF

V: TRBV19
D: TRBD1
J: TRBJ1-1
size: -
DNA: TGTGCCAGTAGTATAGGACAGGGCAACACTGAAGCTTTCTTT
CDR3: CASSIGQGNTEAFF

V: TRBV28
D: -
J: TRBJ1-1
size: -
DNA: TGTGCCAGCAGTCTAGACACTCATGTAAACACTGAAGCTTTCTTT
CDR3: CASSLDTHVNTEAFF

V: TRBV29-1
D: TRBD1
J: TRBJ2-7
size: -
DNA: TGCAGCCCAAGATCTCAGGGACAGGGCCGCTACGAGCAGTACTTC
CDR3: CSPRSQGQGRYEQYF

V: TRBV6-6
D: TRBD1
J: TRBJ1-1
size: once
DNA: TGTGCCAGCAGTTACAGATGGGACAGCAGCACTGAAGCTTTCTTT
CDR3: CASSYRWDSSTEAFF

V: TRBV6-5
D: -
J: TRBJ2-1
size: once
DNA: TGTGCCAGCGGAAGTTGGGCTGAGCAGTTCTTC
CDR3: CASGSWAEQFF

V: TRBV7-6
D: -
J: TRBJ2-2
size: once
DNA: TGTGCCAGCAGCTTAGACAGACCCAACACCGGGGAGCTGTTTTTT
CDR3: CASSLDRPNTGELFF

V: TRBV7-8
D: TRBD1
J: TRBJ1-1
size: -
DNA: TGTGCCAGCAGCTTAGAGGGGGCGAGAGCTTTCTTT
CDR3: CASSLEGARAFF

V: TRBV28
D: TRBD2
J: TRBJ2-5
size: few
DNA: TGTGCCAGCAGTCCAGACCGACTAGCGGGGAAACAAGAGACCCAGTACTTC
CDR3: CASSPDRLAGKQETQYF

V: TRBV5-1
D: TRBD1
J: TRBJ1-4
size: -
DNA: TGCGCCAGCAGCTTGGTGGGACAGGGGGCGCCAGGGGAAAAACTGTTTTTT
CDR3: CASSLVGQGAPGEKLFF

V: TRBV5-1
D: -
J: TRBJ2-1
size: -
DNA: TGCGCCAGCAGCTGGGACTCTAGCTCCTACAATGAGCAGTTCTTC
CDR3: CASSWDSSSYNEQFF

V: TRBV14
D: -
J: TRBJ2-7
size: -
DNA: TGTGCCAGCAGCCAGGGCGGGGAGCAGTACTTC
CDR3: CASSQGGEQYF

V: TRBV7-7
D: -
J: TRBJ2-1
size: once
DNA: TGTGCCAGCAGCTTAGAGTCGCAGGGGCCCTACAATGAGCAGTTCTTC
CDR3: CASSLESQGPYNEQFF

V: TRBV7-9
D: -
J: TRBJ2-7
size: -
DNA: TGTGCCAGCAGCTTCGCCTTGAGACCCTACGAGCAGTACTTC
CDR3: CASSFALRPYEQYF

V: TRBV11-2
D: TRBD1
J: TRBJ2-2
size: -
DNA: TGTGCCAGCAGGATACTGACAGGGAAGTGGACCGGGGAGCTGTTTTTT
CDR3: CASRILTGKWTGELFF

V: TRBV3-1/TRBV3-2
D: -
J: TRBJ1-3
size: -
DNA: TGTGCCAGCAGCCAAGTCTCCCGGGGGGCTGGAAACACCATATATTTT
CDR3: CASSQVSRGAGNTIYF

V: TRBV10-1
D: -
J: TRBJ1-2
size: -
DNA: TGCGCCAGCAGCCCCGACGGGGCCTCCTATGGCTACACCTTC
CDR3: CASSPDGASYGYTF

V: TRBV5-6
D: -
J: TRBJ2-7
size: -
DNA: TGTGCCAGCAGCGACGTGACAGCAGAGGTGTACTTC
CDR3: CASSDVTAEVYF

V: TRBV3-1/TRBV3-2
D: -
J: TRBJ1-2
size: -
DNA: TGTGCCAGCAGCCAAGATGGGGGCCTCAGGGAAAGAGATGGCTACACCTTC
CDR3: CASSQDGGLRERDGYTF

V: TRBV5-3
D: TRBD1
J: TRBJ1-5
size: -
DNA: TGTGCCAGAAGCTTCTCAACAGGGGGCGGTGAGCCCCAGCATTTT
CDR3: CARSFSTGGGEPQHF

V: TRBV29-1
D: -
J: TRBJ2-6
size: -
DNA: TGCAGCTTTCTCTATGTAGTCTCTGGGGCCAACGTCCTGACTTTC
CDR3: CSFLYVVSGANVLTF

V: TRBV7-2
D: -
J: TRBJ1-2
size: -
DNA: TGTGCCAGCAGCTCTGAGGTAGCCACTAACTATGGCTACACCTTC
CDR3: CASSSEVATNYGYTF

V: TRBV19
D: -
J: TRBJ1-2
size: -
DNA: TGTGCCAGTAGATCCCTCAACTCGGTGCAGAGACCGTATGGCTACACCTTC
CDR3: CASRSLNSVQRPYGYTF

V: TRBV14
D: TRBD2
J: TRBJ2-5
size: -
DNA: TGTGCCAGCAGCCGAGGTTTTCAGCCTAGCGGTCGAGAGACCCAGTACTTC
CDR3: CASSRGFQPSGRETQYF

V: TRBV27
D: TRBD2
J: TRBJ2-7
size: -
DNA: TGTGCCAGCAGCCTAAGCGGACTAGCGCCTCATTACGAGCAGTACTTC
CDR3: CASSLSGLAPHYEQYF

V: TRBV9
D: TRBD2
J: TRBJ2-5
size: -
DNA: TGTGCCAGCAGCGTAGGCTTCGGGGGGGAGACCCAGTACTTC
CDR3: CASSVGFGGETQYF

V: TRBV15
D: -
J: TRBJ2-1
size: -
DNA: TGTGCCACCAGCAGAGATCCCGCGGGACAGACGTACAATGAGCAGTTCTTC
CDR3: CATSRDPAGQTYNEQFF

V: TRBV3-1/TRBV3-2
D: TRBD2
J: TRBJ2-1
size: -
DNA: TGTGCCAGCAGCCAAGATAGCCTAGCGGGAATTTCCAATGAGCAGTTCTTC
CDR3: CASSQDSLAGISNEQFF

V: TRBV5-1
D: TRBD2
J: TRBJ2-5
size: -
DNA: TGCGCCAGCAGCTCCGGGACTAGCGTTTGGGAGACCCAGTACTTC
CDR3: CASSSGTSVWETQYF

V: TRBV7-9
D: -
J: TRBJ1-3
size: -
DNA: TGTGCCAGCAGCTTAGTGGGGGACCCTGGAAACACCATATATTTT
CDR3: CASSLVGDPGNTIYF

V: TRBV7-6
D: -
J: TRBJ2-1
size: -
DNA: TGTGCCAGCAGCTTAGGAGCGGATCCGTACAATGAGCAGTTCTTC
CDR3: CASSLGADPYNEQFF

V: TRBV29-1
D: -
J: TRBJ2-5
size: -
DNA: TGCAGCGCCGCCATGCGCAACCAAGAGACCCAGTACTTC
CDR3: CSAAMRNQETQYF

V: TRBV7-9
D: TRBD2
J: TRBJ2-7
size: -
DNA: TGTGCCAGCAGGTTAGCACCTAGCGGCTCCTACGAGCAGTACTTC
CDR3: CASRLAPSGSYEQYF

V: TRBV5-1
D: TRBD1
J: TRBJ1-1
size: -
DNA: TGCGCCAGCAGCTTAACAGGGGTAAGTGTGGCTGAAGCTTTCTTT
CDR3: CASSLTGVSVAEAFF

V: TRBV6-5
D: TRBD1
J: TRBJ2-7
size: -
DNA: TGTGCCAGCAGTTACCCCCGGGACAGGGAGTCCTACGAGCAGTACTTC
CDR3: CASSYPRDRESYEQYF

V: TRBV6-5
D: -
J: TRBJ1-1
size: -
DNA: TGTGCCAGCATCCTACAGGGTCCGCCAAACACTGAAGCTTTCTTT
CDR3: CASILQGPPNTEAFF

V: TRBV28
D: TRBD2
J: TRBJ2-6
size: -
DNA: TGTGCCAGCAGTTTGGGGGAGGGGTTCTCTGGGGCCAACGTCCTGACTTTC
CDR3: CASSLGEGFSGANVLTF